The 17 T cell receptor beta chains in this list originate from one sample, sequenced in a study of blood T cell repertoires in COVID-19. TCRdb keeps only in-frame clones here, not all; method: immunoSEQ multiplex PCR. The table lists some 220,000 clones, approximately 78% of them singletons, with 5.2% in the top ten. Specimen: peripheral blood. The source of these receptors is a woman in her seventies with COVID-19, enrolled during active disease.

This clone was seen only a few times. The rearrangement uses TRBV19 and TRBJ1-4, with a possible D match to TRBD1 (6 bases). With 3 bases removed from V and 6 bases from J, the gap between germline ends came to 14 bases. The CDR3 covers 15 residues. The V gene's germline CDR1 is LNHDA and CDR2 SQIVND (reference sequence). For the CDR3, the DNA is TGTGCCAGTAGTATCGAAGGGGGTCCTTATGAAAAACTGTTTTTT. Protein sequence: CASSIEGGPYEKLFF.

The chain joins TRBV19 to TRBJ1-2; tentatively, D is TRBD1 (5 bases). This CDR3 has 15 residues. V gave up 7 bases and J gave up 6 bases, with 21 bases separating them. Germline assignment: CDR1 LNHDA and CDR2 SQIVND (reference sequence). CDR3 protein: CASNGMGTRGDGYTF. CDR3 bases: TGTGCCAGTAACGGTATGGGGACGCGGGGCGATGGCTACACCTTC.

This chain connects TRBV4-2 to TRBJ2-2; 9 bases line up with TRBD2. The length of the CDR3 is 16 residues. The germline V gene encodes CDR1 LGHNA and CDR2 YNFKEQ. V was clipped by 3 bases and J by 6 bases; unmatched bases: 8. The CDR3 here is CASSHPPQRGAGELFF. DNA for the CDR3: TGTGCCAGCAGCCACCCCCCCCAGCGGGGGGCCGGGGAGCTGTTTTTT.

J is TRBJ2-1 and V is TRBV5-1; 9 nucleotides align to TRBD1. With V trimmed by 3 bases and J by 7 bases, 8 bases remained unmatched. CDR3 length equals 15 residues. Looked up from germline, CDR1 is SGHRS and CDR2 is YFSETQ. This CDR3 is CASSSDGTGSNEQFF. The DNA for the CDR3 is TGCGCCAGCAGCTCTGACGGGACAGGGTCGAATGAGCAGTTCTTC. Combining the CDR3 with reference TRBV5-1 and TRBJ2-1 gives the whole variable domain KAGVTQTPRYLIKTRGQQVTLSCSPISGHRSVSWYQQTPGQGLQFLFEYFSETQRNKGNFPGRFSGRQFSNSRSEMNVSTLELGDSALYLCASSSDGTGSNEQFFGPGTRLTVL.

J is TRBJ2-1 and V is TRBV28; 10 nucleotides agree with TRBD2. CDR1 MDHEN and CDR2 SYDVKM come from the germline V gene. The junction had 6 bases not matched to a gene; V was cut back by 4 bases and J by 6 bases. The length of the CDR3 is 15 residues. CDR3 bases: TGTGCCAGCAGTTCAAGCGGGAGGGCCGTCAATGAGCAGTTCTTC. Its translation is CASSSSGRAVNEQFF.

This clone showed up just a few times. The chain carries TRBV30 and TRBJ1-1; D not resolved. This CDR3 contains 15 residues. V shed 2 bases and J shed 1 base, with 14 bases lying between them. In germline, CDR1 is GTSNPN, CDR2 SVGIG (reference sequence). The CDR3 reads CAWSPPGGWNTEAFF. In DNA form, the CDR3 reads TGTGCCTGGAGTCCTCCTGGAGGGTGGAACACTGAAGCTTTCTTT.

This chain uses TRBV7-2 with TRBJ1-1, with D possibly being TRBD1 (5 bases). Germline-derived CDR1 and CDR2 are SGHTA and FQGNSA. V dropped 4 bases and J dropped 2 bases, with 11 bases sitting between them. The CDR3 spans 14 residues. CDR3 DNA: TGTGCCAGCAGCTCGGGGGGTGGAAACACTGAAGCTTTCTTT. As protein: CASSSGGGNTEAFF.

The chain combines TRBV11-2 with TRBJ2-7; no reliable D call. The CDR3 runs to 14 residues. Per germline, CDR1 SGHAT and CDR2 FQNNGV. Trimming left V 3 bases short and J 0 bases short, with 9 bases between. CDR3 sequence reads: CASSFFGSSYEQYF. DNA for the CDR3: TGTGCCAGCAGCTTTTTCGGTAGCTCCTACGAGCAGTACTTC.

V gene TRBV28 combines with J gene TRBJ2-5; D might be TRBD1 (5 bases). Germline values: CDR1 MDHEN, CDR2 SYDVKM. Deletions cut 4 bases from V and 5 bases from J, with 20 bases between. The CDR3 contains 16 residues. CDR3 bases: TGTGCCAGCAGTTATCGACAGAACCTACCCAGCGAGACCCAGTACTTC. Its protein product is CASSYRQNLPSETQYF.

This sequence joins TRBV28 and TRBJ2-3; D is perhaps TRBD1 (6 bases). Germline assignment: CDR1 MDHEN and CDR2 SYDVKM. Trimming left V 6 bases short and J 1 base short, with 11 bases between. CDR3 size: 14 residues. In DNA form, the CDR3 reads TGTGCCAGCAGGACAGGCGAACGCACAGATACGCAGTATTTT. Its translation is CASRTGERTDTQYF.

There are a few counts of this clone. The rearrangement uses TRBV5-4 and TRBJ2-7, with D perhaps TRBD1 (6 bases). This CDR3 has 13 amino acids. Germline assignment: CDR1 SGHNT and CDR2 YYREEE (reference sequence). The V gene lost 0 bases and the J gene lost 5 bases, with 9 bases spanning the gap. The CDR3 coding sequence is TGTGCCAGCAGCTTGGCTGGGACAAACGAGCAGTACTTC. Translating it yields CASSLAGTNEQYF.

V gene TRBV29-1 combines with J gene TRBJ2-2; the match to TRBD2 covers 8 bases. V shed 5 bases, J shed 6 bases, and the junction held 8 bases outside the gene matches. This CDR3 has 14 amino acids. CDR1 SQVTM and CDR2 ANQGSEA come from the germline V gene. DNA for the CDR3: TGCAGCGTTTGGGAGCGGGAGAATGCCGGGGAGCTGTTTTTT. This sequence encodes CSVWERENAGELFF.

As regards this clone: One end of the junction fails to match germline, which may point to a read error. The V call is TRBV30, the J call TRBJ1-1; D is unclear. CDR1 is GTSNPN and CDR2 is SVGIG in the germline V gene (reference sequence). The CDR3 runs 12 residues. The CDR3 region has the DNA TGCGCTCTTCGTGGAGGGTACACTGAAGCTTTCTTT. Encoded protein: CALRGGYTEAFF.

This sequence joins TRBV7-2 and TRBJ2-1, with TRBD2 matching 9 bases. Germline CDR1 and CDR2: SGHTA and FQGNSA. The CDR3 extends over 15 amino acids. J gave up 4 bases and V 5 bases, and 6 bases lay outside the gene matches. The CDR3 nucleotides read TGTGCCAGCAGCGAATCTAGCGGGACTTACAATGAGCAGTTCTTC. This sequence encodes CASSESSGTYNEQFF.

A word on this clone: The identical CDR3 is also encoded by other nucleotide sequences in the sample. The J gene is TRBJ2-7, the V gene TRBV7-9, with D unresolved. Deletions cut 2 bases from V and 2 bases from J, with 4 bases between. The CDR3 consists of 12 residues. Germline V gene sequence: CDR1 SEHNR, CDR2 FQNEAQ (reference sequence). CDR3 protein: CASSLTTYEQYF. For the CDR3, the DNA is TGTGCCAGCAGCTTAACTACCTACGAGCAGTACTTC.

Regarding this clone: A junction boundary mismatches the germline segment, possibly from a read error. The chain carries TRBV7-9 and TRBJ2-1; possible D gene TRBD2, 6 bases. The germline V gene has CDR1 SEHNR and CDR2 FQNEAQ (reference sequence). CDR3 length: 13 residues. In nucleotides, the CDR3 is TGTGCCAGCAGCTTAGCGCCAGCGGAGGGGCAGATCTTC. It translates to CASSLAPAEGQIF.

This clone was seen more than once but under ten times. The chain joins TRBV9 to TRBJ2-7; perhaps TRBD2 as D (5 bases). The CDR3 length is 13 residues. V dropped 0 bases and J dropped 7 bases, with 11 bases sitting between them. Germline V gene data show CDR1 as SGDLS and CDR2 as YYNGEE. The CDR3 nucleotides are TGTGCCAGCAGCGTAGAGACTATAGGGGAGCAGTACTTC. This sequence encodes CASSVETIGEQYF.